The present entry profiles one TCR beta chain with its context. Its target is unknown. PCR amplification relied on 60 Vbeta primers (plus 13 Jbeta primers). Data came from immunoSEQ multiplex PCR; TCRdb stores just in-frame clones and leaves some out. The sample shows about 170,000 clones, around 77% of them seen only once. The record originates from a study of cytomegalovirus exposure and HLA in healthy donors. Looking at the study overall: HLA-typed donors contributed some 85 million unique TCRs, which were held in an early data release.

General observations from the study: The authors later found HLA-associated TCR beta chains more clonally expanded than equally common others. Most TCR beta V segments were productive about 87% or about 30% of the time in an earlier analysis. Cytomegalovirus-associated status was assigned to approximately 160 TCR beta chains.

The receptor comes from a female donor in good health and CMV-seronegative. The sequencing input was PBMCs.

The CDR3 nucleotides read TGTGCCAGCAGTAGTAGACAGGTCGTCTCCTATAATTCACCCCTCCACTTT. Its protein is CASSSRQVVSYNSPLHF. The V gene is TRBV2, the J gene TRBJ1-6, with TRBD1 as a possible D gene (6 bases). The V end was cut by 5 bases, the J end by 0 bases, with 14 bases between. From germline, CDR1 is SNHLY and CDR2 FYNNEI. CDR3 length equals 17 residues. Looking up the rest from reference TRBV2 and TRBJ1-6 gives the full variable domain: EPEVTQTPSHQVTQMGQEVILRCVPISNHLYFYWYRQILGQKVEFLVSFYNNEISEKSEIFDDQFSVERPDGSNFTLKIRSTKLEDSAMYFCASSSRQVVSYNSPLHFGNGTRLTVT.